This TCR beta chain was recorded in a study of blood T cells in healthy people across ages. Extraction yielded at least 6 micrograms of total RNA per sample. Alongside a J-beta primer mix, a sample-barcoded 5' primer served in a second PCR lasting about 7 to 11 cycles. TCRdb re-analysed the 5' RACE reads in MiXCR, keeping a single row per CDR3 protein. The sample comprises approximately 600,000 distinct CDR3 sequences, about 54% of which are singletons, and about two fifths rests with the top ten. CDR3 length equals 15 residues. With 1 base clipped from V and 9 bases from J, the junction kept 6 bases outside the gene matches. Turning to this clonotype: The antigen is undetermined.

Study-level points and caveats: No one knew whether donors had CMV, which possibly confounded expanded clonotype changes.

The receptor was isolated from a man between 60 and 75 years old in good health. The sequenced sample was blood. The chain employs TRBV12-3 or TRBV12-4 and TRBJ2-1, with 10 bases that match TRBD2. CDR3: CASSLEASGGGEQFF. The DNA of the CDR3 is TGTGCCAGCAGTTTAGAGGCTAGCGGGGGCGGTGAGCAGTTCTTC.